This TCR beta chain is drawn from a study of cytomegalovirus exposure and HLA in healthy donors. Study background: Earlier findings included approximately 120 million unique TCR beta sequences obtained from roughly 200 million T cells. Notes on the study in general: Many donors shared some public TCRs, even though most TCR sequences were rare.

The PCR used 60 Vbeta and 13 Jbeta primers. The protocol was immunoSEQ multiplex PCR, while the TCRdb copy is restricted to in-frame clones and leaves out a portion. This sample contains about 200,000 clones. V lost 5 bases to trimming and J lost 7 bases, with 21 bases between them. CDR3 size: 16 residues. Germline values: CDR1 ENHRY, CDR2 SYGVKD. About this clone itself: Its antigen is not known.

Sequencing used PBMCs. The TCR sequence derives from a woman aged 30 to 39 in good health and CMV-seropositive. This chain connects TRBV10-3 to TRBJ2-1; weak D call: TRBD2 (6 bases). CDR3: CAISPGRAGRRNEQFF. CDR3 DNA sequence: TGTGCCATCAGTCCCGGCAGGGCAGGGAGGCGGAATGAGCAGTTCTTC.